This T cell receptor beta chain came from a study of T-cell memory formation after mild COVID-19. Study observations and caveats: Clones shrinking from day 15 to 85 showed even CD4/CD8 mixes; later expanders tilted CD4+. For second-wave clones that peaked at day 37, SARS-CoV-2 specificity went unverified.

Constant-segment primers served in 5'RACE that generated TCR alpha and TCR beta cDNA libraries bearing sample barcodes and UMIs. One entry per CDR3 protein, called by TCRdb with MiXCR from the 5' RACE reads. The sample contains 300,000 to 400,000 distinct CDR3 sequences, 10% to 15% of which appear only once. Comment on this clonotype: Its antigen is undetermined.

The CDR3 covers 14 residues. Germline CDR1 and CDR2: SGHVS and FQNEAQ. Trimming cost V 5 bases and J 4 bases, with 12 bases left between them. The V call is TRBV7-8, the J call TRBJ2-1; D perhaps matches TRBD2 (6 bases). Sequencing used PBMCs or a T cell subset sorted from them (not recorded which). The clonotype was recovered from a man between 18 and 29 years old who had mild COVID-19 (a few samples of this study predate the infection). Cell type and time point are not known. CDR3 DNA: TGTGCCAGCAGCCCGCGGGACTTTTACAATGAGCAGTTCTTC. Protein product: CASSPRDFYNEQFF.